The T cell receptor (beta chain) described here comes from a study of spatial heterogeneity in lung cancer. For the study at large: The study sequenced follow-up PBMC samples when they were available, at a median of roughly 24 months after resection. There were, on average, more than eight raw-read appearances for each unique TCR and UMI combination. Findings and limits, study-wide: In blood, ubiquitous expanded tumor TCRs appeared more at resection than follow-up.

Trimming shortened V by 3 bases and J by 0 bases, and 9 bases separated the two germline ends. CDR3 length equals 15 residues. The germline V gene has CDR1 DFQATT and CDR2 SNEGSKA (reference sequence). Time point defined: blood at routine non-recurrence follow-up after resection. Unsorted samples of tumor, nontumor lung or frozen PBMC had their whole RNA sequenced. As for this clonotype: Its specificity is unknown.

The library protocol tagged each TCR cDNA with a unique molecular identifier. A single record per CDR3 protein comes from TCRdb applying MiXCR to the 5' RACE reads. Found here are roughly 120,000 distinct CDR3 sequences, 9.5% to 15% of them singletons; the top ten hold roughly 17%. The clonotype was recovered from a male donor with early-stage non-small cell lung cancer. The J gene is TRBJ2-6, the V gene TRBV20-1; D remains ambiguous. Sequencing used PBMCs, obtained at follow-up. CDR3 bases: TGCAGTGCTAGTCTCAGCAGCTCTGGGGCCAACGTCCTGACTTTC. As protein: CSASLSSSGANVLTF.